A single T cell receptor (beta chain) is shown here with its context. This clone's antigen is unknown. No much larger clone is present one base from it, and per-base qualities are unavailable. cDNA was synthesized by template-switch 5'RACE using a primer carrying a 10-nucleotide random unique molecular identifier by which each TCR transcript was tagged. Every sequencing run covered 15-18 subjects and yielded more than 160 million TCR-beta sequences. The RNeasy kit was used to extract total RNA. The KAPA Real-time Library Amplification kit was used to amplify TCR-beta VDJ regions with primers targeting the TCR constant region and the 5'RACE anchor. A first PCR added sample indexes and Illumina adaptors, and a second PCR then raised library yield. After Ampure bead purification, the roughly 650 bp TCR product was size-selected on a 2% E-gel SizeSelection system. Library quality was checked on a Bioanalyzer, concentration was measured with Qubit, and libraries were quantified with the Kapa Library Quantification kit before pooling. Libraries were sequenced paired-end 2 x 150 bp on an Illumina HiSeq 2500. To increase sequence diversity, roughly 23-30% phiX was spiked into each library pool. Per the original workflow: The quality-filtered reads were processed with the UMI-based MiGEC pipeline, whose error correction step removed more than 75% of the raw TCR sequences. VDJ genes were aligned to IMGT germline references, and each clonotype was defined by a unique CDR3 amino acid sequence together with V-J genes. Clonal expansion, Shannon diversity and CDR3 relatedness were evaluated with VDJtools (CalcPairwiseDistances, ClusterSamples), while phylogenetic trees were built in CLCbio workbench. Using coefficient-of-variation modelling across technical triplicates, the study counted a clone as expanded if it had at least 8 unique UMIs. TCRdb passed the public sequencing reads through fastp at Q25 and MiXCR, retaining productive beta sequences. Every entry covers one CDR3 protein and lists the most common genes and DNA from its rows. TCRdb's processing, not the study's, gives the V and J calls here. This sample lists about 80,000 distinct CDR3 sequences; roughly 10% were detected once. The ten largest clonotypes hold 1.7% of the sample.

The data are from a study of neurological immune-mediated disorders (dated by TCRdb to the late 2010s). Study-level background: The study compared peripheral blood TCR-beta repertoires of HTLV-I-associated myelopathy (HAM/TSP) patients, multiple sclerosis patients and healthy controls using UMI-based sequencing. The approximately 98 TCR-beta libraries included longitudinal samples, technical triplicates and paired sorted CD4+ and CD8+ T-cell subsets alongside PBMC samples. Of the approximately 70 subjects in the cohort, approximately 15 were HAM/TSP patients, about 35 were multiple sclerosis patients, and about 20 were healthy controls. The research as a whole found: TCR clonal expansion was highest in HAM/TSP patients and lowest in MS patients, with MS patients falling below even healthy controls. Across subjects, expanded clones never shared an identical CDR3 amino acid sequence, which suggests that the TCR-beta repertoires in every group were private.

Per the germline V gene, MNHEY is the CDR1 and SVGAGI is the CDR2. V was cut back by 7 bases and J by 1 base, leaving a gap of 8 bases between them. The CDR3 has 12 amino acids, counting the end cysteine and phenylalanine. CDR3 DNA is the only sequence kept; it has 36 bases, read in frame from the first base. Healthy controls were blood bank volunteers in Maryland, USA. Libraries from unsorted PBMCs were made from 2 million PBMCs kept in RNAlater at -80 degrees C until RNA extraction. Peripheral blood was subjected to Ficoll-Hypaque density gradient centrifugation to isolate PBMCs, which were then cryopreserved in liquid nitrogen.

The clonotype comes from a man aged 45-65 years in good health. The sequence links TRBV6-5 to TRBJ2-7; the D gene remains uncertain. Material for sequencing was PBMCs. The DNA is as follows: TGTGCCAGCACAAACCTATCCTACGAGCAGTACTTC. The resulting protein is CASTNLSYEQYF.